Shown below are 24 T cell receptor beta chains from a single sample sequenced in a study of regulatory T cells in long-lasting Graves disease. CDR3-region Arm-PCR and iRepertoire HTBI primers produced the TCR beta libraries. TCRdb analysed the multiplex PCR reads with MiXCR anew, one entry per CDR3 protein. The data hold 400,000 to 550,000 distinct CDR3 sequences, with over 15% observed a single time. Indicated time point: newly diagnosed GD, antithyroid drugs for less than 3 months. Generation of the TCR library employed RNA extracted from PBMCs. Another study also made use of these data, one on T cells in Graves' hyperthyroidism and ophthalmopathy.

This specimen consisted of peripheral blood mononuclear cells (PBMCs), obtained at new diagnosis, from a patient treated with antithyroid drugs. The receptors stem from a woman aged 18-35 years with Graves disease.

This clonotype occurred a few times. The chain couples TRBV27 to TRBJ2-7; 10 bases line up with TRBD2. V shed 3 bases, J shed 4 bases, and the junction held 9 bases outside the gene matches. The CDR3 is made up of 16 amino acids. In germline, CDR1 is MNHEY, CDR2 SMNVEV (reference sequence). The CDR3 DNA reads TGTGCCAGCAGTTTCCTCACTAGCGGGGCGGTTTACGAGCAGTACTTC. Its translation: CASSFLTSGAVYEQYF.

As DNA, the CDR3 is TGTGCCAGCAGCGGGCTTGTGCCGTATAATTCACCCCTCCACTTT. Translation gives CASSGLVPYNSPLHF. The rearrangement joins TRBV7-9 to TRBJ1-6, with unresolved D. Germline V gene lookup returns CDR1 SEHNR and CDR2 FQNEAQ (reference sequence). With 5 bases removed from V and 4 bases from J, the gap between germline ends came to 12 bases. The CDR3 contains 15 residues. Supplemented by reference TRBV7-9 and TRBJ1-6, the full variable domain reads DTGVSQNPRHKITKRGQNVTFRCDPISEHNRLYWYRQTLGQGPEFLTYFQNEAQLEKSRLLSDRFSAERPKGSFSTLEIQRTEQGDSAMYLCASSGLVPYNSPLHFGNGTRLTVT.

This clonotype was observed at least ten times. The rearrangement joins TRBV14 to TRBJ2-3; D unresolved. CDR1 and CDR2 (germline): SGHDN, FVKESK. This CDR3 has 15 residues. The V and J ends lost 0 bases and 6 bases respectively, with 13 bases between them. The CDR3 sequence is CASSQEDLGIDTQYF. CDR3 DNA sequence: TGTGCCAGCAGCCAAGAGGACCTTGGGATCGATACGCAGTATTTT.

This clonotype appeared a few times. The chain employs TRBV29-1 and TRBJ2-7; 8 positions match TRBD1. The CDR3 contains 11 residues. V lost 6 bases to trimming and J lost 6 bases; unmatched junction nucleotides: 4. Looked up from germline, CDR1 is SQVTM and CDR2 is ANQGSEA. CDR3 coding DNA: TGCAGCGTGCGGACAGGGCTCGAGCAGTACTTC. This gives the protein CSVRTGLEQYF.

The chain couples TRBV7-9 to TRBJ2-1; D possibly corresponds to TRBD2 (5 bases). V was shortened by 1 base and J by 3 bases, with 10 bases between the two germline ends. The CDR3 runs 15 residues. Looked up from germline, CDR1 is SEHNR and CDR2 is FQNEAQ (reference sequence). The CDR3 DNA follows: TGTGCCAGCAGCTTAGTAGCGCCAAGCTACAATGAGCAGTTCTTC. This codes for CASSLVAPSYNEQFF.

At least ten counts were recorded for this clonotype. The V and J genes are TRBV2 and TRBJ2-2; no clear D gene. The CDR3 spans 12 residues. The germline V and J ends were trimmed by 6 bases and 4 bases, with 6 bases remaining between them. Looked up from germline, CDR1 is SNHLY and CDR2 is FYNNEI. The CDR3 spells CASRRATGELFF. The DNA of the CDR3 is TGTGCCAGCAGGAGAGCCACCGGGGAGCTGTTTTTT.

As DNA, the CDR3 is TGTGCCAGCAGCCGGACTAGCGGGAGCTCGGGCACAGATACGCAGTATTTT. Its protein is CASSRTSGSSGTDTQYF. The chain carries TRBV5-4 and TRBJ2-3; TRBD2 aligns across 13 bases. Germline-derived CDR1 and CDR2 are SGHNT and YYREEE (reference sequence). This CDR3 comprises 17 residues. Trimming removed 4 bases from V and 1 base from J; junction bases left unmatched: 6.

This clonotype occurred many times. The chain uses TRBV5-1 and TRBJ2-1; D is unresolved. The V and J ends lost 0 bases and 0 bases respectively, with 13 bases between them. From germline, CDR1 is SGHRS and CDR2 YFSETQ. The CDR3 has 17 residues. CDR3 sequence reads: CASSLAVVTSSYNEQFF. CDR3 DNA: TGCGCCAGCAGCTTGGCTGTGGTAACGAGCTCCTACAATGAGCAGTTCTTC.

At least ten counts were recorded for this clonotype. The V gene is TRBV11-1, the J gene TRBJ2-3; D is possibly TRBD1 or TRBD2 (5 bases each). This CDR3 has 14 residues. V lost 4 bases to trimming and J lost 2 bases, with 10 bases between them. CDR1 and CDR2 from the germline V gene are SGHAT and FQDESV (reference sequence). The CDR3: CASSWGSTTDTQYF. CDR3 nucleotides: TGTGCCAGCAGCTGGGGGTCGACCACAGATACGCAGTATTTT. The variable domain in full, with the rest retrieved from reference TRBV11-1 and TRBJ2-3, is EAEVAQSPRYKITEKSQAVAFWCDPISGHATLYWYRQILGQGPELLVQFQDESVVDDSQLPKDRFSAERLKGVDSTLKIQPAELGDSAMYLCASSWGSTTDTQYFGPGTRLTVL.

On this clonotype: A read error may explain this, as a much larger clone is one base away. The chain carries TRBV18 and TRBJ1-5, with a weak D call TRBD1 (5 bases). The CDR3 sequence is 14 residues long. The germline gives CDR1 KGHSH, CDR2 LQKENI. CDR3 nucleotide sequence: TGTGCCAGCTCACCTCTTGGACAAAATCGGCCCCAGCATTTT. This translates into CASSPLGQNRPQHF.

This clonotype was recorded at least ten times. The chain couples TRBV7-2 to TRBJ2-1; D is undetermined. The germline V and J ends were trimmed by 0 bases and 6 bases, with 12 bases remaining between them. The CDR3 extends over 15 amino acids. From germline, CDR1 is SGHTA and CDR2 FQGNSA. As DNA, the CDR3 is TGTGCCAGCAGCTTAGCGCATCCTAGTGCCAATGAGCAGTTCTTC. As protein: CASSLAHPSANEQFF.

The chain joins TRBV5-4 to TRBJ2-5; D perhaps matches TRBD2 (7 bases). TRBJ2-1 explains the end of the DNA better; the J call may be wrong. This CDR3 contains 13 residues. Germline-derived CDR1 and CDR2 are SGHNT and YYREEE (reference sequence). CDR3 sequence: CASSLTGRDEQFF. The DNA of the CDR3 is TGTGCCAGCAGCTTGACAGGGAGGGATGAGCAGTTCTTC.

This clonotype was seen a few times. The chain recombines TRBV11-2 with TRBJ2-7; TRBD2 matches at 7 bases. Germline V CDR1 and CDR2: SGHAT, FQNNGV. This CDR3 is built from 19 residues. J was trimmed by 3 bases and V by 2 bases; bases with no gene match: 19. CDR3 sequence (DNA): TGTGCCAGCAGCTTATACCCTAGGGGACCGGTGACTAGCCACTACGAGCAGTACTTC. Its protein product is CASSLYPRGPVTSHYEQYF.

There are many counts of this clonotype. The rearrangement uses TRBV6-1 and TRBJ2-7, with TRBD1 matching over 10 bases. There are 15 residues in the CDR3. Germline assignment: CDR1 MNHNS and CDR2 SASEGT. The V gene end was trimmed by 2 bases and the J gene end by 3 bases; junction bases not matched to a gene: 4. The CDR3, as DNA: TGTGCCAGCAGTGAACGGACAGGGGGGGGCTACGAGCAGTACTTC. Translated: CASSERTGGGYEQYF.

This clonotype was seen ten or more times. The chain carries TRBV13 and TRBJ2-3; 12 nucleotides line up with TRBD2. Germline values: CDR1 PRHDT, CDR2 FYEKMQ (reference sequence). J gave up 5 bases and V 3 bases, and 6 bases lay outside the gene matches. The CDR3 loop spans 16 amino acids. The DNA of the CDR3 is TGTGCCAGCAGCTTCCGGACTAGCGGGAAGGTAGATACGCAGTATTTT. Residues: CASSFRTSGKVDTQYF.

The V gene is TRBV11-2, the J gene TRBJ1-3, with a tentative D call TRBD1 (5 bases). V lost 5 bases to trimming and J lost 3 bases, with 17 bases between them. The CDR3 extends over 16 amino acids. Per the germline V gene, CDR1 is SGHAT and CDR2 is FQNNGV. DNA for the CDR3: TGTGCCAGCAGCCCCCCGAGCGAGGGGCTTGGAAACACCATATATTTT. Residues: CASSPPSEGLGNTIYF.

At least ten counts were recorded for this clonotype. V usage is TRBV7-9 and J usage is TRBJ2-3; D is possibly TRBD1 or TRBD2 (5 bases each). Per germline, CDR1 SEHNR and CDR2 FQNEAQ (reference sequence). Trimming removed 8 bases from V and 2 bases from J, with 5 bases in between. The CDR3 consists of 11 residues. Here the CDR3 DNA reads TGTGCCAGCGGGACCACAGATACGCAGTATTTT. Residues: CASGTTDTQYF. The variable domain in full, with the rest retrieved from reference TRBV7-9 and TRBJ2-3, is DTGVSQNPRHKITKRGQNVTFRCDPISEHNRLYWYRQTLGQGPEFLTYFQNEAQLEKSRLLSDRFSAERPKGSFSTLEIQRTEQGDSAMYLCASGTTDTQYFGPGTRLTVL.

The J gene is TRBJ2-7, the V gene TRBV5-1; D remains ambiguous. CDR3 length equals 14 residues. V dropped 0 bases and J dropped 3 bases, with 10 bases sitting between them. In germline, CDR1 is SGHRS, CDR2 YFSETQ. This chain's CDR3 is CASSLAGNYYEQYF. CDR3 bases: TGCGCCAGCAGCTTGGCCGGCAACTACTACGAGCAGTACTTC.

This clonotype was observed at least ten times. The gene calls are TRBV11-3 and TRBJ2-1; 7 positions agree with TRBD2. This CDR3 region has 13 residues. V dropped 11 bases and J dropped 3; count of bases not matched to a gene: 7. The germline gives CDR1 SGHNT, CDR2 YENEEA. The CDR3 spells CAVGREFYNEQFF. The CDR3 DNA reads TGTGCCGTCGGGCGGGAGTTCTACAATGAGCAGTTCTTC. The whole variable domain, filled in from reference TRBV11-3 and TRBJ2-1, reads EAGVVQSPRYKIIEKKQPVAFWCNPISGHNTLYWYLQNLGQGPELLIRYENEEAVDDSQLPKDRFSAERLKGVDSTLKIQPAELGDSAVYLCAVGREFYNEQFFGPGTRLTVL.

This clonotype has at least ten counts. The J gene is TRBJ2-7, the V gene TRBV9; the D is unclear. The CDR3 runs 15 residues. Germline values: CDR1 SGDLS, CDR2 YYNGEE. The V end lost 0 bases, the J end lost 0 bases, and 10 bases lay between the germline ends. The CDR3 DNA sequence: TGTGCCAGCAGCGTAGGTGGTAGCAGCTCCTACGAGCAGTACTTC. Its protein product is CASSVGGSSSYEQYF.

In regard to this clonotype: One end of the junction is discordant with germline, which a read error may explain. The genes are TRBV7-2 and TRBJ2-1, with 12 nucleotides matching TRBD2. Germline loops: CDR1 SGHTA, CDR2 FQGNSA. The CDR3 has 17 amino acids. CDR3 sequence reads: CASSLATSGRLGNEQLF. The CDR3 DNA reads TGTGCCAGCAGCTTAGCCACTAGCGGGAGGCTGGGCAATGAGCAGCTCTTC.

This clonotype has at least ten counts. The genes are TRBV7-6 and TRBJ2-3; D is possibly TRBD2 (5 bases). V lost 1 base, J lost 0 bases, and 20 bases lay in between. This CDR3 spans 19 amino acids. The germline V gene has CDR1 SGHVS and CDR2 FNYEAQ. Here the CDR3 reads CASSLGVAGPSTSTDTQYF. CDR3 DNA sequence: TGTGCCAGCAGCTTAGGAGTGGCGGGCCCCTCCACTAGCACAGATACGCAGTATTTT.

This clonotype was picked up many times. This chain's CDR3 is CASSLGAGETGELFF. The DNA of the CDR3 is TGTGCCAGCAGCTTAGGGGCCGGGGAAACCGGGGAGCTGTTTTTT. The J gene is TRBJ2-2, the V gene TRBV7-2; D possibly corresponds to TRBD2 (5 bases). With 1 base removed from V and 5 bases from J, the gap between germline ends came to 11 bases. Germline V gene sequence: CDR1 SGHTA, CDR2 FQGNSA. The CDR3 length is 15 residues.

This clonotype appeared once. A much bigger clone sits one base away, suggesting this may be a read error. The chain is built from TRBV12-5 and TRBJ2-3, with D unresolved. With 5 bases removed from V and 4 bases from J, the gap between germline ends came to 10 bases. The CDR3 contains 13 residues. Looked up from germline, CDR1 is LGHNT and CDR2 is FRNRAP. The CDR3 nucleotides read TGTGCTAGTGGTCTTGCGCCGGCAGATACGCAGTATTTT. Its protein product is CASGLAPADTQYF. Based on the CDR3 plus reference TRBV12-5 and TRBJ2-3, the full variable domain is DARVTQTPRHKVTEMGQEVTMRCQPILGHNTVFWYRQTMMQGLELLAYFRNRAPLDDSGMPKDRFSAEMPDATLATLKIQPSEPRDSAVYFCASGLAPADTQYFGPGTRLTVL.